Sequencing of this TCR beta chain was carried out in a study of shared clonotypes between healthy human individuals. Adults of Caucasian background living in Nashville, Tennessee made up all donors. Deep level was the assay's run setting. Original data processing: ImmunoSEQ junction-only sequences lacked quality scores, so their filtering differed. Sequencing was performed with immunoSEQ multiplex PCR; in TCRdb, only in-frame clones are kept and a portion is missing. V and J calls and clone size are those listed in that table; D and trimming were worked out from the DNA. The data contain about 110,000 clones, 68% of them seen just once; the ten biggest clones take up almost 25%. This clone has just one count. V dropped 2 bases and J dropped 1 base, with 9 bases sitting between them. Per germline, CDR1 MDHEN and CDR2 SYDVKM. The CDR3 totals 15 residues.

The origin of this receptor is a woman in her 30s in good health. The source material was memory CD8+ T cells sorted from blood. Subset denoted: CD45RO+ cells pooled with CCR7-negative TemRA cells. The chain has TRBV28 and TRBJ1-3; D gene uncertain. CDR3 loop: CASSLRGRSGNTIYF. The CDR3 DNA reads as TGTGCCAGCAGTTTACGAGGGAGGTCTGGAAACACCATATATTTT.